This T cell receptor beta chain was observed in a study of CD8+ T cells in alopecia areata. Specified treatment: oral pan-JAK inhibitor, 5-10 mg twice daily. The V and J ends lost 4 bases and 3 bases, in that order; junction bases with no gene match: 6. This CDR3 spans 15 amino acids. Germline CDR1 SGHRS, CDR2 YFSETQ. Extraction of RNA preceded its reverse transcription into cDNA, which served as the sequencing template. Libraries were prepared by immunoSEQ multiplex PCR; TCRdb keeps only in-frame clonotypes and omits some of them. The data show about 170,000 clones, 58% seen once. The gene calls are TRBV5-1 and TRBJ1-2; 10 bases agree with TRBD1. This sequence was found in a human donor with alopecia areata. The starting material was CD4+ T cells sorted from blood, obtained at approximately week 60, from a patient treated with tofacitinib. CDR3 sequence: CASSVGQGRHYGYTF. CDR3 bases: TGCGCCAGCAGCGTGGGACAGGGGAGGCACTATGGCTACACCTTC.